This is a list of T cell receptor beta chains from one sample in a study of T cell repertoires in cytomegalovirus infection. Each CDR3 protein gets one entry after TCRdb re-called the reads with MiXCR. The sample holds under 800,000 distinct CDR3 sequences, less than 25% seen once. Sequencing was carried out using CD8+ T cells from PBMCs. The receptors come from a human donor in good health (CMV status not recorded). Some clones in this sample may be carry-over from other donors' samples. The conserved cysteine and the conserved F or W are not part of the CDR3 here.

TRBV9	TRBJ1-4	ASSEGARNEKLF
TRBV7-9	TRBJ2-3	ASSLVLGSTDTQY
TRBV7-3	TRBJ2-2	ASSFSSGMYTGELF
TRBV5-5	TRBJ1-1	ASSARGESTEAF
TRBV4-1	TRBJ2-1	ASSQGSRGVLYEQF
TRBV6-2/TRBV6-3	TRBJ1-4	ASSQWTAATNEKLF
TRBV7-2	TRBJ2-1	ASSRAESSYNEQF
TRBV4-1	TRBJ2-1	ASTGGTSGLGEQF
TRBV20-1	TRBJ1-6	SALVGRDNSPLH
TRBV6-5	TRBJ2-3	ASSYRVVDTQY